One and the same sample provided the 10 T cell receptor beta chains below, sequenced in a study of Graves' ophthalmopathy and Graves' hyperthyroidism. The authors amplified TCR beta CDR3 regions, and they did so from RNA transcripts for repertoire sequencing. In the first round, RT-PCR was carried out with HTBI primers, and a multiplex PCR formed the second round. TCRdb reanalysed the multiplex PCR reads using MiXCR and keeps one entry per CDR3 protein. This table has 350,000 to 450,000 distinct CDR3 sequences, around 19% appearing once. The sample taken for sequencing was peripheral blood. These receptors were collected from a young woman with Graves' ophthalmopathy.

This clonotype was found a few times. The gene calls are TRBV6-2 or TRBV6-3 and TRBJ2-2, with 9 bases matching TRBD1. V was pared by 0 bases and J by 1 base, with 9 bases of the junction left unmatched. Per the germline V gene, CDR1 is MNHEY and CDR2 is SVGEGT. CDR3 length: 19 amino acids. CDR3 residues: CASSYSTGWGQGNTGELFF. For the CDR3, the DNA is TGTGCCAGCAGTTACTCGACGGGCTGGGGACAGGGGAACACCGGGGAGCTGTTTTTT.

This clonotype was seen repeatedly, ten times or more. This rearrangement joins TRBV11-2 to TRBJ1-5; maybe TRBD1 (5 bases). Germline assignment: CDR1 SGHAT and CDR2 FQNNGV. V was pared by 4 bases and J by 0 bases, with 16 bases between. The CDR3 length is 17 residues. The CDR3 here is CASSSLGQVYSNQPQHF. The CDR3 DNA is TGTGCCAGCAGCTCCCTGGGGCAGGTTTATAGCAATCAGCCCCAGCATTTT.

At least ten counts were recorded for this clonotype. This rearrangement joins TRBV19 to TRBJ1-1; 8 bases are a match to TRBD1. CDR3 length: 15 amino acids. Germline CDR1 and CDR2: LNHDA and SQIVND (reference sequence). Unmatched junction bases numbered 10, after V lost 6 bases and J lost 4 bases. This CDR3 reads CASRWGQDGRTEAFF. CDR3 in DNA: TGTGCCAGTAGGTGGGGACAGGATGGGCGCACTGAAGCTTTCTTT.

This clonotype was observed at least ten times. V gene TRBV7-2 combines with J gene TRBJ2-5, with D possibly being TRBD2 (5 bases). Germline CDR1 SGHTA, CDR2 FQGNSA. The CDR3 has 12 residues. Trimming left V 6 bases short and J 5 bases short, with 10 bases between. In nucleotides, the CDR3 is TGTGCCAGCAGGATCAGAGGGGAGACCCAGTACTTC. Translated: CASRIRGETQYF.

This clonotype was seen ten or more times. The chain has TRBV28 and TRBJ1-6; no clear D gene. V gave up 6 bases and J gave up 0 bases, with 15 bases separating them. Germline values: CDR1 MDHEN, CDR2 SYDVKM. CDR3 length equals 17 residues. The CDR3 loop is CASRLDQVSSYNSPLHF. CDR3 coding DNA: TGTGCCAGCAGGCTCGACCAGGTCAGCTCCTATAATTCACCCCTCCACTTT.

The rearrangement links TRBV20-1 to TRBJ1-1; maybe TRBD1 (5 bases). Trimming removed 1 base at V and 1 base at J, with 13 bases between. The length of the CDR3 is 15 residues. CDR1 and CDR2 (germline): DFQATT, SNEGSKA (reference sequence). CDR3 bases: TGCAGTGCTAGAGTTCCGGGACGCCGGAACACTGAAGCTTTCTTT. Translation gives CSARVPGRRNTEAFF.

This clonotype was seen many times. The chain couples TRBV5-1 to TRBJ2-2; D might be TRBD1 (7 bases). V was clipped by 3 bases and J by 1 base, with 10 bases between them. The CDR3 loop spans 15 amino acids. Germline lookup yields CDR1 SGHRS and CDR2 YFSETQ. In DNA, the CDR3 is TGCGCCAGCAGCTGGGGGGACAGGAACACCGGGGAGCTGTTTTTT. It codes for CASSWGDRNTGELFF.

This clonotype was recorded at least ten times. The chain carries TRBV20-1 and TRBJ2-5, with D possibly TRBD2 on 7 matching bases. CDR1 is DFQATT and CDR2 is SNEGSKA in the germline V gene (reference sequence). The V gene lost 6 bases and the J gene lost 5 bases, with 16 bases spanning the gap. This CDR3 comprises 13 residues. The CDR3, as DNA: TGCAGTGCCCCCGAAGGGGGAGGGGAGACCCAGTACTTC. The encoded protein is CSAPEGGGETQYF.

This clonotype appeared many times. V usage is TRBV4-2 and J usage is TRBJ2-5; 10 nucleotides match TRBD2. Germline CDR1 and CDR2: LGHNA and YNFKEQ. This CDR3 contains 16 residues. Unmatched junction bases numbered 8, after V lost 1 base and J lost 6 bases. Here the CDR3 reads CASSQVSSGSIKTQYF. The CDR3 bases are TGTGCCAGCAGCCAAGTATCTAGCGGGAGTATCAAGACCCAGTACTTC.

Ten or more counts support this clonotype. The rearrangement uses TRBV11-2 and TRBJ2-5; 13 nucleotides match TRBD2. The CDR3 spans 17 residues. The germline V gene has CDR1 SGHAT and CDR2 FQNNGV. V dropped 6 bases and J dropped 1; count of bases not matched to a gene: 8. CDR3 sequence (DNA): TGTGCCAGCAGTAGACTAGCGGGGGGCCTCCTCCAAGAGACCCAGTACTTC. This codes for CASSRLAGGLLQETQYF.